Shown below are 25 T cell receptor beta chains from a single sample sequenced in a study of Ad26.COV2.S vaccination and SARS-CoV-2 variants. The treatment is: some 20 received Ad26.COV2.S at low or high dose, single or two shots; a few received placebo; per-sample allocation not given. The study sampled participants on day 63 after the first vaccine or placebo injection. TCRdb keeps only in-frame clones here, not all; method: immunoSEQ multiplex PCR. The table has hundreds of thousands of clones, about 88% seen once. Sequencing used peripheral blood, obtained in a trial of Ad26.COV2.S vaccine versus placebo. The source is a person between 18 and 59 years old who received the Ad26.COV2.S COVID-19 vaccine or a placebo.

This chain links TRBV18 with TRBJ1-1; D gene unclear. The V gene lost 1 base and the J gene lost 7 bases, with 4 bases spanning the gap. This CDR3 has 11 amino acids. Germline lookup yields CDR1 KGHSH and CDR2 LQKENI. CDR3 amino acids: CASSPQGEAFF. DNA of the CDR3: TGTGCCAGCTCACCACAGGGTGAAGCTTTCTTT.

The V call is TRBV19, the J call TRBJ2-1; perhaps TRBD2 as D (6 bases). The germline CDR1 and CDR2 sequences are LNHDA and SQIVND (reference sequence). Trimming removed 2 bases at V and 1 base at J, with 15 bases between. The CDR3 runs 17 residues. CDR3 DNA sequence: TGTGCCAGTAGTATAAGGAGTGGTAGCGGATCCTACAATGAGCAGTTCTTC. Amino acid sequence: CASSIRSGSGSYNEQFF.

V and J are TRBV30 and TRBJ2-4; TRBD2 might be the D (6 bases). The V gene lost 1 base and the J gene lost 0 bases, with 16 bases spanning the gap. This CDR3 has 17 amino acids. From germline, CDR1 is GTSNPN and CDR2 SVGIG (reference sequence). CDR3: CAWSATLASGAKNIQYF. CDR3 DNA: TGTGCCTGGAGTGCCACCCTAGCGTCAGGAGCCAAAAACATTCAGTACTTC.

The chain is built from TRBV23-1 and TRBJ1-4; D uncertain. TRBV23-1 is an ORF, with its function uncertain. The CDR3 spans 18 residues. Trimming left V 2 bases short and J 7 bases short, with 23 bases between. CDR3 sequence reads: CASSQTPRIVGGTEKLFF. CDR3 DNA: TGCGCCAGCAGTCAAACTCCCCGTATCGTGGGAGGTACTGAAAAACTGTTTTTT.

The chain links TRBV27 to TRBJ2-7; D is uncertain. The germline V and J ends were trimmed by 4 bases and 4 bases, with 5 bases remaining between them. CDR1 and CDR2 (germline): MNHEY, SMNVEV (reference sequence). CDR3 length: 11 residues. The chain's CDR3 is CASSSEYEQYF. The CDR3 region has the DNA TGTGCCAGCAGTTCAGAATACGAGCAGTACTTC.

This chain links TRBV6-2 or TRBV6-3 with TRBJ1-5; 12 bases align to TRBD1. CDR1 is MNHEY and CDR2 is SVGEGT in the germline V gene. Trimming took 5 bases from V and 11 from J; bases not matched to a gene: 7. The CDR3 consists of 14 residues. CDR3 in amino acids: CASSVGQGAKSQHF. The CDR3 coding sequence is TGTGCCAGCAGTGTGGGACAGGGGGCGAAGTCCCAGCATTTT.

The V and J genes are TRBV7-9 and TRBJ2-1; D gene uncertain. V lost 5 bases and J lost 4, with 12 bases in between. The CDR3 has 14 amino acids. Germline V CDR1 and CDR2: SEHNR, FQNEAQ (reference sequence). The CDR3 reads CASSGIIGYNEQFF. CDR3 nucleotide sequence: TGTGCCAGCAGCGGGATTATTGGTTACAATGAGCAGTTCTTC.

The chain is built from TRBV19 and TRBJ1-4, with D possibly matching TRBD1 (6 bases). CDR1 and CDR2 (germline): LNHDA, SQIVND (reference sequence). The V end lost 5 bases, the J end lost 0 bases, and 10 bases lay between the germline ends. The length of the CDR3 is 15 residues. This CDR3 is CASSSSGATNEKLFF. The CDR3 DNA reads as TGTGCCAGTAGTTCCTCAGGGGCAACTAATGAAAAACTGTTTTTT.

The V gene is TRBV6-5, the J gene TRBJ1-6; D might be TRBD1 (5 bases). Germline V lookup: CDR1 MNHEY, CDR2 SVGAGI. The length of the CDR3 is 13 residues. V was shortened by 6 bases and J by 10 bases, with 13 bases between the two germline ends. DNA of the CDR3: TGTGCCAGCAGAGATGGGGGGGGATCACCCCTCCACTTT. As protein: CASRDGGGSPLHF.

This clone has just one count. This sequence joins TRBV7-2 and TRBJ2-1; D is unclear. Germline values: CDR1 SGHTA, CDR2 FQGNSA. Trimming shortened V by 1 base and J by 5 bases, and 12 bases separated the two germline ends. There are 15 residues in the CDR3. The CDR3: CASSLGPTQNNEQFF. The CDR3 bases are TGTGCCAGCAGCTTAGGGCCCACACAGAACAATGAGCAGTTCTTC.

V usage is TRBV6-6 and J usage is TRBJ1-4; 8 positions match TRBD1. V lost 5 bases and J lost 1; bases outside the gene matches: 9. CDR1 and CDR2 from the germline V gene are MNHNY and SVGAGI (reference sequence). CDR3 size: 17 residues. This chain's CDR3 is CASSRRQGIVTNEKLFF. DNA for the CDR3: TGTGCCAGCAGTCGACGACAGGGGATTGTAACTAATGAAAAACTGTTTTTT.

The chain joins TRBV5-4 to TRBJ2-3; D is ambiguous. Germline-derived CDR1 and CDR2 are SGHNT and YYREEE (reference sequence). The CDR3 loop spans 15 amino acids. V was clipped by 0 bases and J by 0 bases, with 8 bases between them. The CDR3 loop reads CASSLGPGSTDTQYF. The DNA for the CDR3 is TGTGCCAGCAGCTTGGGCCCCGGCAGCACAGATACGCAGTATTTT. Using reference TRBV5-4 and TRBJ2-3 for the parts outside the CDR3, the full variable domain is ETGVTQSPTHLIKTRGQQVTLRCSSQSGHNTVSWYQQALGQGPQFIFQYYREEENGRGNFPPRFSGLQFPNYSSELNVNALELDDSALYLCASSLGPGSTDTQYFGPGTRLTVL.

V is TRBV6-5 and J is TRBJ2-1; D possibly matches TRBD1 or TRBD2 (5 bases each). CDR3 length: 15 residues. V was cut by 0 bases and J by 13 bases, with 19 bases left in between. Germline CDR1 MNHEY, CDR2 SVGAGI. In nucleotides, the CDR3 is TGTGCCAGCAGTTACTCGATTAGGGTCCGGGACCCCCAGTTCTTC. Its translation: CASSYSIRVRDPQFF.

This clone was found once. This chain links TRBV28 with TRBJ2-7, with D maybe TRBD2 (5 bases). V lost 5 bases, J lost 0 bases, and 5 bases lay in between. Germline V gene data show CDR1 as MDHEN and CDR2 as SYDVKM. CDR3 length: 12 amino acids. In nucleotides, the CDR3 is TGTGCCAGCAGTCTAGCCTCCTACGAGCAGTACTTC. Translation: CASSLASYEQYF.

The V gene is TRBV7-3, the J gene TRBJ2-1; D gene unclear. Germline V gene data show CDR1 as SGHTA and CDR2 as FQGTGA. V lost 8 bases to trimming and J lost 5 bases, with 4 bases between them. The CDR3 runs to 10 residues. CDR3 residues: CASGDNEQFF. CDR3 in DNA: TGTGCCAGCGGAGACAATGAGCAGTTCTTC.

Of note for this clone: One junction end disagrees with the germline gene, perhaps due to a read error. The chain carries TRBV27 and TRBJ2-7; TRBD2 agrees at 7 bases. The germline gives CDR1 MNHEY, CDR2 SMNVEV (reference sequence). The CDR3 consists of 13 residues. The CDR3 protein is CVSGQAGLYEQYF. CDR3 bases: TGTGTCAGCGGACAAGCGGGATTATACGAGCAGTACTTC.

The chain couples TRBV5-6 to TRBJ1-1, with D uncertain. The length of the CDR3 is 15 residues. Germline CDR1 is SGHDT and CDR2 is YYEEEE. V lost 2 bases and J 2 bases, leaving 13 bases between the germline ends. CDR3 sequence: CASSFGLNLNTEAFF. The CDR3 DNA follows: TGTGCCAGCAGCTTCGGGTTAAATCTAAACACTGAAGCTTTCTTT.

The chain joins TRBV24-1 to TRBJ2-3, with TRBD1 as a possible D gene (6 bases). Germline V gives CDR1 KGHDR, CDR2 SFDVKD. The CDR3 length is 13 residues. The ends were cut back, 4 bases at V and 10 bases at J, with 14 bases in the middle. This CDR3 reads CATSDGTPFSQYF. Here the CDR3 DNA reads TGTGCCACCAGTGACGGGACACCCTTTTCGCAGTATTTT.

The V call is TRBV5-1, the J call TRBJ2-3, with a weak D call TRBD2 (7 bases). The germline V gene encodes CDR1 SGHRS and CDR2 YFSETQ. The ends were cut back, 2 bases at V and 0 bases at J, with 10 bases in the middle. The length of the CDR3 is 15 residues. Written as DNA, the CDR3 is TGCGCCAGCAGCTTAGGGGGGGAGAGCACAGATACGCAGTATTTT. Translation: CASSLGGESTDTQYF.

This rearrangement joins TRBV11-3 to TRBJ2-5, with D perhaps matching TRBD2 (6 bases). The CDR3 totals 15 residues. CDR1 is SGHNT and CDR2 is YENEEA in the germline V gene. Trimming left V 1 base short and J 5 bases short, with 14 bases between. In nucleotides, the CDR3 is TGTGCCAGCAGCTTAGGTAGAACAGGAGGGGAGACCCAGTACTTC. Its translation: CASSLGRTGGETQYF.

The CDR3 region is CASSSGHYEQYF. Written as DNA, the CDR3 is TGTGCCAGCAGCTCTGGCCACTACGAGCAGTACTTC. The V gene is TRBV7-9, the J gene TRBJ2-7; D not resolved. Trimming left V 4 bases short and J 3 bases short, with 7 bases between. Looked up from germline, CDR1 is SEHNR and CDR2 is FQNEAQ (reference sequence). This CDR3 has 12 residues.

The gene calls are TRBV2 and TRBJ2-5; no clear D. The length of the CDR3 is 11 residues. Trimming pared 2 bases from V and 7 bases from J, leaving 5 bases between. Germline V gene sequence: CDR1 SNHLY, CDR2 FYNNEI. The CDR3 sequence: CASSELRTQYF. CDR3 nucleotides: TGTGCCAGCAGTGAACTCAGGACCCAGTACTTC.

The chain links TRBV5-1 to TRBJ2-2; possibly TRBD1 for D (6 bases). Trimming removed 0 bases from V and 4 bases from J, with 10 bases in between. Germline-derived CDR1 and CDR2 are SGHRS and YFSETQ. This CDR3 contains 15 residues. The CDR3 spells CASSLGTVTTGELFF. The CDR3 coding sequence is TGCGCCAGCAGCTTGGGGACAGTGACCACCGGGGAGCTGTTTTTT.

Here the CDR3 reads CASSLTGVLNSPLHF. CDR3 in DNA: TGTGCCAGCAGCTTAACGGGAGTTTTAAATTCACCCCTCCACTTT. V and J are TRBV7-6 and TRBJ1-6; D ambiguous. The CDR3 length is 15 residues. V gave up 2 bases and J gave up 7 bases, with 12 bases separating them. CDR1 and CDR2 from the germline V gene are SGHVS and FNYEAQ.

The V and J genes are TRBV4-3 and TRBJ1-1, with 9 positions matching TRBD1. The germline gives CDR1 LGHNA, CDR2 YSLEER. The CDR3 spans 16 residues. J gave up 3 bases and V 2 bases, and 7 bases lay outside the gene matches. The CDR3 loop is CASSQNRGRMDTEAFF. Written as DNA, the CDR3 is TGCGCCAGCAGCCAAAACAGGGGGCGGATGGACACTGAAGCTTTCTTT.